Below are 24 T cell receptor beta chains sequenced from a single sample in a study of OX40 agonist ivuxolimab in advanced cancers. Produced via immunoSEQ multiplex PCR; TCRdb's table is partial and in-frame only. The data show around 63,000 clones, with approximately 90% seen just once and 10% to 12% held by the top ten. Specimen: CD4+ or CD8+ T cells sorted from blood, collected in a trial of the OX40 agonist ivuxolimab. The receptors were sampled from an adult with an advanced solid tumor such as melanoma, head and neck, liver or kidney cancer.

The chain has TRBV10-3 and TRBJ1-5; no firm D call. Germline V gene sequence: CDR1 ENHRY, CDR2 SYGVKD. Trimming took 3 bases from V and 3 from J, leaving 6 bases between them. This CDR3 has 13 amino acids. Here the CDR3 reads CAISDGYNQPQHF. The CDR3, as DNA: TGTGCCATCAGTGACGGTTACAATCAGCCCCAGCATTTT.

This chain connects TRBV5-4 to TRBJ2-1; 8 positions match TRBD2. Germline V lookup: CDR1 SGHNT, CDR2 YYREEE (reference sequence). This CDR3 contains 15 residues. Trimming removed 2 bases from V and 0 bases from J; junction bases left unmatched: 1. CDR3 coding DNA: TGTGCCAGCAGCTTCCGGGGGGGCTCCTACAATGAGCAGTTCTTC. Encoded protein: CASSFRGGSYNEQFF.

This chain connects TRBV2 to TRBJ1-5; maybe TRBD1 (5 bases). The CDR3 loop spans 12 amino acids. Per the germline V gene, CDR1 is SNHLY and CDR2 is FYNNEI. With 3 bases removed from V and 7 bases from J, the gap between germline ends came to 7 bases. Written as DNA, the CDR3 is TGTGCCAGCAGTGAGGGGGAACAGCCCCAGCATTTT. It codes for CASSEGEQPQHF.

The CDR3 DNA reads TGCGCCAGCAGCCAAGATCAGGAGGGGGTACTAGATGGCTACACCTTC. It specifies CASSQDQEGVLDGYTF. The chain recombines TRBV4-1 with TRBJ1-2; D is perhaps TRBD1 (6 bases). CDR1 is MGHRA, CDR2 YSYEKL, per germline. V was clipped by 0 bases and J by 6 bases, with 17 bases between them. This CDR3 is 16 amino acids long.

The gene calls are TRBV5-1 and TRBJ2-5, with D perhaps assigned TRBD1 or TRBD2 (5 bases each). Germline V lookup: CDR1 SGHRS, CDR2 YFSETQ. This CDR3 is built from 17 residues. Trimming removed 0 bases from V and 6 bases from J, with 21 bases in between. The CDR3 spells CASSLEGWASLGQTQYF. Written as DNA, the CDR3 is TGCGCCAGCAGCTTGGAAGGGTGGGCTAGCTTGGGACAGACCCAGTACTTC.

The chain uses TRBV27 and TRBJ2-1; the match to TRBD2 covers 8 bases. The length of the CDR3 is 15 residues. The V gene's germline CDR1 is MNHEY and CDR2 SMNVEV (reference sequence). The ends lost 6 bases at V and 4 bases at J; junction bases unmatched: 8. This CDR3 reads CASSPTSGTYNEQFF. In DNA, the CDR3 is TGTGCCAGCAGCCCAACTAGCGGAACATACAATGAGCAGTTCTTC.

V is TRBV27 and J is TRBJ1-5; D is unresolved. The V gene's germline CDR1 is MNHEY and CDR2 SMNVEV (reference sequence). The CDR3 covers 20 residues. Trimming cost V 0 bases and J 1 base, with 22 bases left between them. The CDR3 region has the DNA TGTGCCAGCAGTTTATCCTCACCCACCAGACGCGCCGTAAGCAATCAGCCCCAGCATTTT. Translated: CASSLSSPTRRAVSNQPQHF.

J is TRBJ1-2 and V is TRBV28, with D perhaps TRBD1 (6 bases). Trimming removed 1 base at V and 3 bases at J, with 9 bases between. The CDR3 contains 14 residues. The germline gives CDR1 MDHEN, CDR2 SYDVKM. For the CDR3, the DNA is TGTGCCAGCAGTTTATCTCCAGGGGACTATGGCTACACCTTC. It yields the protein CASSLSPGDYGYTF.

The rearrangement joins TRBV29-1 to TRBJ1-1, with 8 bases fitting TRBD1. The V gene end was trimmed by 3 bases and the J gene end by 11 bases; junction bases not matched to a gene: 14. From germline, CDR1 is SQVTM and CDR2 ANQGSEA. This CDR3 is 14 amino acids long. The CDR3 sequence: CSVDGAGGPQSAFF. The CDR3 DNA follows: TGCAGCGTTGACGGGGCAGGGGGCCCGCAGTCGGCTTTCTTT. The entire variable domain, with the rest obtained from reference TRBV29-1 and TRBJ1-1, is as follows: SAVISQKPSRDICQRGTSLTIQCQVDSQVTMMFWYRQQPGQSLTLIATANQGSEATYESGFVIDKFPISRPNLTFSTLTVSNMSPEDSSIYLCSVDGAGGPQSAFFGQGTRLTVV.

V gene TRBV19 combines with J gene TRBJ2-1; D call uncertain. The CDR3 is 14 residues long. Between the trimmed V and J ends, which lost 5 bases and 6 bases, there was a span of 14 bases. Germline assignment: CDR1 LNHDA and CDR2 SQIVND (reference sequence). CDR3 in DNA: TGTGCCAGTAGTGAATCCCCCTTGGGCAATGAGCAGTTCTTC. Translated, it gives CASSESPLGNEQFF. The complete variable domain, with remaining parts taken from reference TRBV19 and TRBJ2-1, reads DGGITQSPKYLFRKEGQNVTLSCEQNLNHDAMYWYRQDPGQGLRLIYYSQIVNDFQKGDIAEGYSVSREKKESFPLTVTSAQKNPTAFYLCASSESPLGNEQFFGPGTRLTVL.

V gene TRBV7-3 combines with J gene TRBJ2-2; TRBD2 agrees at 12 bases. CDR1 and CDR2 from the germline V gene are SGHTA and FQGTGA. J was trimmed by 4 bases and V by 5 bases; bases with no gene match: 14. The CDR3 extends over 19 amino acids. In DNA, the CDR3 is TGTGCCAGCAGCCCAGTCGGGGCCCTAGCGGGAGGGATCACCGGGGAGCTGTTTTTT. Translation: CASSPVGALAGGITGELFF.

The gene calls are TRBV5-6 and TRBJ1-4; D is perhaps TRBD1 (5 bases). V was cut by 1 base and J by 2 bases, with 12 bases left in between. Germline assignment: CDR1 SGHDT and CDR2 YYEEEE. This CDR3 is 16 amino acids long. The CDR3 nucleotides read TGTGCCAGCAGCTTGAAATTGTGGGGGACTAATGAAAAACTGTTTTTT. Protein sequence: CASSLKLWGTNEKLFF.

V and J are TRBV10-3 and TRBJ1-6, with D perhaps matching TRBD1 (6 bases). The V gene's germline CDR1 is ENHRY and CDR2 SYGVKD. CDR3 length equals 13 residues. Between the trimmed V and J ends, which lost 6 bases and 7 bases, there was a span of 10 bases. CDR3 in DNA: TGTGCCATCAGAGGACAGCTCAATTCACCCCTCCACTTT. This translates into CAIRGQLNSPLHF.

This clone was seen more than once but under ten times. This chain joins TRBV9 and TRBJ2-3, with unresolved D. CDR3 length equals 14 residues. Germline lookup yields CDR1 SGDLS and CDR2 YYNGEE. V dropped 3 bases and J dropped 0 bases, with 8 bases sitting between them. This CDR3 is CASSALSSTDTQYF. The CDR3 DNA follows: TGTGCCAGCAGCGCCTTGTCTAGCACAGATACGCAGTATTTT.

This clone has only one observation. The rearrangement uses TRBV4-1 and TRBJ2-5; D uncertain. V was cut by 0 bases and J by 8 bases, with 10 bases left in between. The CDR3 is 13 amino acids. In germline, CDR1 is MGHRA, CDR2 YSYEKL. CDR3 residues: CASSQDQRETQYF. CDR3 DNA sequence: TGCGCCAGCAGCCAAGATCAGAGAGAAACCCAGTACTTC.

The chain has TRBV18 and TRBJ2-7; 7 bases are a match to TRBD2. Per germline, CDR1 KGHSH and CDR2 LQKENI. With V trimmed by 3 bases and J by 6 bases, 11 bases remained unmatched. This CDR3 is built from 15 residues. CDR3 sequence reads: CASSPGSGRVSEQYF. The CDR3 DNA follows: TGTGCCAGCTCACCCGGATCAGGGAGGGTGAGCGAGCAGTACTTC.

The chain couples TRBV27 to TRBJ2-1, with 10 bases matching TRBD2. The CDR3 length is 17 residues. Germline V gene lookup returns CDR1 MNHEY and CDR2 SMNVEV (reference sequence). With 8 bases clipped from V and 9 bases from J, the junction kept 19 bases outside the gene matches. Here the CDR3 DNA reads TGTGCCAGCGCTCCCCTTCATTCTAGCGGGGGCCGGGGTGAGCAGTTCTTC. This translates into CASAPLHSSGGRGEQFF.

Here the CDR3 reads CASSLHGSSYEQYF. The CDR3 coding sequence is TGTGCCAGCAGTCTCCACGGGAGCTCCTACGAGCAGTACTTC. This chain joins TRBV6-5 and TRBJ2-7; weak D call: TRBD2 (6 bases). Between the trimmed V and J ends, which lost 5 bases and 0 bases, there was a span of 11 bases. This CDR3 contains 14 residues. CDR1 is MNHEY, CDR2 SVGAGI, per germline.

V and J are TRBV28 and TRBJ2-7; possibly TRBD1 for D (6 bases). With 4 bases removed from V and 5 bases from J, the gap between germline ends came to 18 bases. This CDR3 region has 15 residues. The V gene's germline CDR1 is MDHEN and CDR2 SYDVKM. DNA for the CDR3: TGTGCCAGCAGTTCCATCGATGGGACACCTGACGAGCAGTACTTC. Protein: CASSSIDGTPDEQYF.

This rearrangement joins TRBV5-4 to TRBJ2-7; 8 bases line up with TRBD1. The CDR3 spans 16 residues. CDR1 SGHNT and CDR2 YYREEE come from the germline V gene (reference sequence). Trimming took 0 bases from V and 9 from J; bases not matched to a gene: 14. In DNA form, the CDR3 reads TGTGCCAGCAGCTTGGGGGGGACAGGTGGGGTTTTTGGGCAGTACTTC. Protein: CASSLGGTGGVFGQYF.

The V call is TRBV19, the J call TRBJ1-6; D is possibly TRBD1 (5 bases). V lost 7 bases, J lost 10 bases, and 14 bases lay in between. This CDR3 region has 13 residues. The germline gives CDR1 LNHDA, CDR2 SQIVND (reference sequence). The DNA of the CDR3 is TGTGCCAGTACCCGGGGGGTAGGCTCACCCCTCCACTTT. Its translation is CASTRGVGSPLHF.

The V call is TRBV9, the J call TRBJ1-5; no reliable D call. The V and J ends lost 0 bases and 1 base respectively, with 5 bases between them. Germline V gene lookup returns CDR1 SGDLS and CDR2 YYNGEE. The CDR3 contains 14 residues. The CDR3 DNA is TGTGCCAGCAGCGTAGGAGGGAGCAATCAGCCCCAGCATTTT. It encodes CASSVGGSNQPQHF.

The genes are TRBV5-4 and TRBJ1-1; the match to TRBD1 covers 7 bases. Trimming cost V 4 bases and J 3 bases; bases outside gene matches: 12. The CDR3 extends over 16 amino acids. Germline-derived CDR1 and CDR2 are SGHNT and YYREEE (reference sequence). CDR3 nucleotides: TGTGCCAGCAGCCAGGGGGGGGTTAGGGTGGACACTGAAGCTTTCTTT. Protein product: CASSQGGVRVDTEAFF.

This clone was counted between two and nine times. The chain carries TRBV21-1 and TRBJ1-6. TRBV21-1 counts as a pseudogene. The CDR3 extends over 15 amino acids. CDR3 in DNA: TGTGCCAGCAGCTACCATCCCCCCGAAGAGACGCCCCTCCACTTT. Residues: CASSYHPPEETPLHF.